These T cell receptor beta chains were read from a single sample in a study of T-cell memory formation after mild COVID-19. TCRdb analysed the 5' RACE reads with MiXCR anew, one entry per CDR3 protein. The data hold under 550,000 distinct CDR3 sequences, with around a sixth observed a single time. Input material: PBMCs or a T cell subset sorted from them (not recorded which). The receptors shown here come from an adult woman who had mild COVID-19 (a few samples of this study predate the infection). Cell type and time point are not known. CDR3s include the opening cysteine and the closing phenylalanine or tryptophan. D genes are given only for firm matches. The size field is filled for only some rows; it gives once, few, many or a size class.

TRBJ1-5	TRBV12-3/TRBV12-4	few	TRBD1	TGTGCCAGCAGGGGGACAGCTAATCAGCCCCAGCATTTT	CASRGTANQPQHF
TRBJ2-7	TRBV13	few	TRBD2	TGTGCCAGCAGCTTGGGACTAGTCCACGAGCAGTACTTC	CASSLGLVHEQYF
TRBJ2-5	TRBV2	few	NA	TGTGCCAGCAGCATCAACAGTGACGCAACCCAGTACTTC	CASSINSDATQYF
TRBJ1-5	TRBV20-1	NA	NA	TGCAGTGCTAGAGATGTTGTGGCGGGGGCCCCTGAGCCCCAGCATTTT	CSARDVVAGAPEPQHF
TRBJ2-4	TRBV7-2	few	TRBD1	TGTGCCAGCAGCTCCTGGGACAGCGGCAAAAACATTCAGTACTTC	CASSSWDSGKNIQYF
TRBJ1-1	TRBV5-1	few	TRBD1	TGCGCCAGTTTTACAGGGGGCGGGAACACTGAAGCTTTCTTT	CASFTGGGNTEAFF
TRBJ1-1	TRBV7-9	many	NA	TGTGCCAGCAGCCCAGAGAGTAGGAACACTGAAGCTTTCTTT	CASSPESRNTEAFF
TRBJ2-3	TRBV29-1	few	TRBD1	TGCAGCGTTGATCGGGGGACAGGGGAAGATACGCAGTATTTT	CSVDRGTGEDTQYF
TRBJ1-1	TRBV4-1	few	NA	TGCGCCAGCACTCTTATGCTGAACACTGAAGCTTTCTTT	CASTLMLNTEAFF
TRBJ2-1	TRBV4-2	few	NA	TGTGCCAGCAGCCCGCGACTTATAATTTACAATGAGCAGTTCTTC	CASSPRLIIYNEQFF
TRBJ2-7	TRBV29-1	once	NA	TGCGGCGTGTCATTTGGCTACGAGCAGTACTTC	CGVSFGYEQYF
TRBJ2-3	TRBV3-1	NA	NA	TGTGCCAGCAGCGCCCGGGCAGGGTTTGGCACAGATACGCAGTATTTT	CASSARAGFGTDTQYF
TRBJ2-5	TRBV27	NA	TRBD1	TGTGCCAGCAGTCCGTGGACAGGGGGGCAAGAGACCCAGTACTTC	CASSPWTGGQETQYF
TRBJ2-1	TRBV24-1	few	NA	TGTGCCACCAGTGATTTGCCTCAGGGACACAATGAGCAGTTCTTC	CATSDLPQGHNEQFF
TRBJ2-1	TRBV2	many	NA	TGTGCCAGCAGTGAACTAGAAGGGTCCTACAATGAGCAGTTCTTC	CASSELEGSYNEQFF